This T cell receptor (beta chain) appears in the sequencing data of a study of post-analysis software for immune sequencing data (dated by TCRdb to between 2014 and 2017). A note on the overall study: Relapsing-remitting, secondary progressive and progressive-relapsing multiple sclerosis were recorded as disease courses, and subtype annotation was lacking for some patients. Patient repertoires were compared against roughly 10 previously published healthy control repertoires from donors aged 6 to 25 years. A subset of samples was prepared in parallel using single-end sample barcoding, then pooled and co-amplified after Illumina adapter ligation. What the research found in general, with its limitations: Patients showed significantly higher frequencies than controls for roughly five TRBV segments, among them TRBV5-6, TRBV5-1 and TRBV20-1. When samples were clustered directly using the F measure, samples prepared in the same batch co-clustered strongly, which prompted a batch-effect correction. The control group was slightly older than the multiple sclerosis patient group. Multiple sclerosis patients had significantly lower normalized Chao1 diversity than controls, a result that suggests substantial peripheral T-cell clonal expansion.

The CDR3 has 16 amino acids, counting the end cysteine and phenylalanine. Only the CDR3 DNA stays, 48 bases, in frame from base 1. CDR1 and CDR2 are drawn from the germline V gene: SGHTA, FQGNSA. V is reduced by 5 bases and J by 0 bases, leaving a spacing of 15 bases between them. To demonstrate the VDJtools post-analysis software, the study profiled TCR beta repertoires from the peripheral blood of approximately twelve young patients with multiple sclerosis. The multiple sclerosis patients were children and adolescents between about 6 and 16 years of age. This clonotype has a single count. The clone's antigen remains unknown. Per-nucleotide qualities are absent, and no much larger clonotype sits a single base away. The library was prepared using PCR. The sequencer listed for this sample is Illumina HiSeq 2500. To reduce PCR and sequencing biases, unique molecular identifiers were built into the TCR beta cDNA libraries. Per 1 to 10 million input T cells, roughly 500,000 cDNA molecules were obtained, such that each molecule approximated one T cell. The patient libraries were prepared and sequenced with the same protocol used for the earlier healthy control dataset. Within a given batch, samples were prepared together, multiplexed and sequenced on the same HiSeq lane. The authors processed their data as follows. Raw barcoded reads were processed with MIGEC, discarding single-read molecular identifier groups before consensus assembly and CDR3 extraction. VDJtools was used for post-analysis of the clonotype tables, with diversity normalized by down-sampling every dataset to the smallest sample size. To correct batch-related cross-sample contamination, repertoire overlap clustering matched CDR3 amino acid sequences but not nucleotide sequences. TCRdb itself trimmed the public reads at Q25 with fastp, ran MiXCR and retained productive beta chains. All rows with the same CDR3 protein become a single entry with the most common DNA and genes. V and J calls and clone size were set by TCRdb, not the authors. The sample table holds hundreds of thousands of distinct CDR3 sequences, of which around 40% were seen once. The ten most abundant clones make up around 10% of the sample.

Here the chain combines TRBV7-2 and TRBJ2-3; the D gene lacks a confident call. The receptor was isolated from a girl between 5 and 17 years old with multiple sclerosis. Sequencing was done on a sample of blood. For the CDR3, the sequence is CASSRRADLSTDTQYF. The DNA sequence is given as TGTGCCAGCAGCCGCCGGGCGGACCTTAGCACAGATACGCAGTATTTT.